This is a list of T cell receptor beta chains from one sample in a study of liver allograft versus peripheral blood T cells. TCRdb independently ran MiXCR on the reads; one entry per CDR3 protein. Of about 7,800 distinct CDR3 sequences listed, roughly a sixth are singletons. The receptor source for this set is a human patient who had a liver transplant. T cells may partly derive from the graft donor. Both conserved end residues are part of each CDR3. The D gene is left open where the match is weak. Clone size is stated in some rows and not others, as once, few, many or a class when expanded.

NA,TRBV11-2,TRBJ2-7,NA,CASIKGVGWYEQYF,TGTGCCAGCATCAAAGGGGTAGGTTGGTATGAGCAGTACTTC
medium-sized,TRBV18,TRBJ1-5,NA,CASSSQAVSNQPQHF,TGTGCCAGCTCATCTCAAGCCGTTAGCAATCAGCCCCAGCATTTT
few,TRBV20-1,TRBJ1-1,NA,CSALPGGDVEAFF,TGCAGTGCTCTGCCGGGAGGGGACGTTGAAGCTTTCTTT
many,TRBV19,TRBJ2-3,NA,CASRGTFPTDTQYF,TGTGCCAGTAGAGGGACGTTCCCCACAGATACGCAGTATTTT
few,TRBV2,TRBJ1-4,NA,CASTRQDEKLFF,TGTGCCAGCACCCGGCAGGATGAAAAACTGTTTTTT
medium-sized,TRBV18,TRBJ1-1,NA,CASSPGMVNTEAFF,TGTGCCAGCTCACCGGGAATGGTGAACACTGAAGCTTTCTTT
few,TRBV11-2,TRBJ2-7,NA,CASSLTQFDSSYEQYF,TGTGCCAGCAGCTTAACCCAGTTCGACAGCTCCTACGAGCAGTACTTC
few,TRBV9,TRBJ2-7,NA,CASSPGPGSREQYF,TGTGCCAGCAGTCCGGGACCAGGGAGCAGGGAGCAGTACTTC
few,TRBV5-6,TRBJ1-5,TRBD1,CASSIGTGVYSNQPQHF,TGTGCCAGCAGCATCGGGACAGGGGTTTATAGCAATCAGCCCCAGCATTTT
medium-sized,TRBV18,TRBJ1-4,NA,CASSPRSGGKRSSEKLFF,TGTGCCAGCTCACCAAGATCTGGGGGTAAGAGGTCGAGTGAAAAACTGTTTTTT
many,TRBV6-2/TRBV6-3,TRBJ2-7,NA,CASRLPGAWEQYF,TGTGCCAGCAGGCTCCCAGGGGCTTGGGAGCAGTACTTC
medium-sized,TRBV20-1,TRBJ1-1,TRBD1,CSADGQAGNTEAFF,TGCAGTGCAGACGGACAGGCGGGGAACACTGAAGCTTTCTTT
NA,TRBV6-2/TRBV6-3,TRBJ1-2,NA,CASSVGANYGYTF,TGTGCCAGCAGTGTGGGTGCTAACTATGGCTACACCTTC
NA,TRBV12-3/TRBV12-4,TRBJ1-2,NA,CASSLNRGYTF,TGTGCCAGCAGTTTAAACCGCGGGTACACCTTC
many,TRBV3-1,TRBJ1-4,TRBD1,CASSQDRDRGAEKLFF,TGTGCCAGCAGCCAAGACCGGGACAGGGGTGCTGAAAAACTGTTTTTT
medium-sized,TRBV5-4,TRBJ1-1,TRBD1,CASSWRTGGITEAFF,TGTGCCAGCAGCTGGAGGACAGGGGGCATCACTGAAGCTTTCTTT
many,TRBV30,TRBJ1-4,TRBD1,CAWSLGLQGATANEKLFF,TGTGCCTGGAGTTTGGGCCTACAGGGGGCGACGGCTAATGAAAAACTGTTTTTT
medium-sized,TRBV6-5,TRBJ1-4,NA,CASRQAGWREKLFF,TGTGCCAGCAGACAGGCGGGGTGGCGGGAAAAACTGTTTTTT
many,TRBV3-1,TRBJ1-1,NA,CASSQVGTMDTEAFF,TGTGCCAGCAGCCAAGTAGGGACTATGGACACTGAAGCTTTCTTT
few,TRBV9,TRBJ2-1,TRBD2,CASSVSAGSNEQFF,TGTGCCAGCAGCGTATCAGCGGGGAGCAATGAGCAGTTCTTC
medium-sized,TRBV10-3,TRBJ1-6,NA,CATGSRDNSPLHF,TGTGCCACCGGGAGTAGGGATAATTCACCCCTCCACTTT
medium-sized,TRBV6-6,TRBJ2-1,NA,CASHRDPRNEQFF,TGTGCCAGTCACCGGGACCCGAGGAATGAGCAGTTCTTC
many,TRBV6-1,TRBJ2-3,NA,CASSRQDSTDTQYF,TGTGCCAGCAGCCGGCAGGATAGCACAGATACGCAGTATTTT
medium-sized,TRBV15,TRBJ1-2,NA,CATSRVGTEGYTF,TGTGCCACCAGCAGAGTTGGTACAGAAGGCTACACCTTC
few,TRBV12-5,TRBJ2-6,NA,CASAFSGANVLTF,TGTGCTAGTGCTTTCTCTGGGGCCAACGTCCTGACTTTC
NA,TRBV3-1,TRBJ1-5,NA,CASSRSGQPQHF,TGTGCCAGCAGCAGGTCGGGTCAGCCCCAGCATTTT
medium-sized,TRBV6-1,TRBJ1-4,TRBD1,CASSPGQGDRFSEKLFF,TGTGCCAGCAGTCCTGGACAGGGGGACCGTTTTTCTGAAAAACTGTTTTTT
medium-sized,TRBV13,TRBJ1-3,NA,CASRLTGVSSGNTIYF,TGTGCCAGCAGACTAACAGGAGTCTCTTCCGGAAACACCATATATTTT
few,TRBV5-4,TRBJ2-7,NA,CASSSLGDEQYF,TGTGCCAGCAGCTCCCTCGGGGACGAGCAGTACTTC
NA,TRBV7-2,TRBJ1-2,NA,CASSFAGYGYTF,TGTGCCAGCAGCTTCGCGGGCTATGGCTACACCTTC
medium-sized,TRBV6-1,TRBJ1-2,NA,CASRPFLEGGYGYTF,TGTGCCAGCAGACCCTTCCTTGAGGGAGGCTATGGCTACACCTTC
few,TRBV20-1,TRBJ1-4,TRBD1,CSAGQATNEKLFF,TGCAGTGCTGGACAGGCAACTAATGAAAAACTGTTTTTT
many,TRBV12-3/TRBV12-4,TRBJ1-1,TRBD1,CASNEGGQGARTEAFF,TGTGCCAGCAATGAGGGGGGACAGGGGGCGAGAACTGAAGCTTTCTTT
few,TRBV5-6,TRBJ1-2,TRBD1,CASSSRDRGVYGYTF,TGTGCCAGCAGCTCCCGGGACAGGGGAGTCTATGGCTACACCTTC
medium-sized,TRBV6-5,TRBJ2-7,NA,CASSVGSEQYF,TGTGCCAGCAGTGTGGGAAGCGAGCAGTACTTC
NA,TRBV12-3/TRBV12-4,TRBJ1-1,TRBD1,CASKRTGEGEAFF,TGTGCCAGTAAACGGACAGGGGAGGGTGAAGCTTTCTTT
NA,TRBV5-3,TRBJ1-5,NA,CARSYCHGGAGQPQHF,TGTGCCAGAAGCTATTGCCACGGGGGCGCGGGTCAGCCCCAGCATTTT
few,TRBV5-6,TRBJ2-3,NA,CASSLWASTDTQYF,TGTGCCAGCAGCTTGTGGGCTAGCACAGATACGCAGTATTTT
medium-sized,TRBV7-9,TRBJ1-4,NA,CASSLYGSGEKLFF,TGTGCCAGCAGCTTATACGGGTCGGGTGAAAAACTGTTTTTT
many,TRBV5-4,TRBJ1-2,TRBD1,CASSFDRGDYGYTF,TGTGCCAGCAGCTTTGACAGGGGGGACTATGGCTACACCTTC
NA,TRBV4-1,TRBJ1-2,TRBD1,CASGPRAGGNYGYTF,TGCGCCAGCGGACCTAGGGCAGGGGGCAACTATGGCTACACCTTC
medium-sized,TRBV27,TRBJ1-4,NA,CASSPTLGREKLFF,TGTGCCAGCAGCCCAACCTTGGGCAGAGAAAAACTGTTTTTT
few,TRBV9,TRBJ2-7,TRBD1,CASSGTGNEQYF,TGTGCCAGCAGCGGGACAGGGAACGAGCAGTACTTC
NA,TRBV6-5,TRBJ2-5,TRBD1,CASSLRGRVEETQYF,TGTGCCAGCAGCCTCAGGGGGCGAGTAGAAGAGACCCAGTACTTC
NA,TRBV20-1,TRBJ1-1,NA,CSATDKLTEAFF,TGCAGTGCAACGGACAAGCTGACTGAAGCTTTCTTT
few,TRBV7-2,TRBJ1-5,TRBD1,CASSAYPQGGSQPQHF,TGTGCCAGCAGCGCCTACCCACAGGGGGGTTCTCAGCCCCAGCATTTT
medium-sized,TRBV20-1,TRBJ1-1,NA,CSARDPGSTEAFF,TGCAGTGCACGGGACCCGGGTAGCACTGAAGCTTTCTTT
few,TRBV2,TRBJ1-4,NA,CASRSGGEKLFF,TGTGCCAGCCGGAGTGGCGGGGAAAAACTGTTTTTT